One and the same sample provided the 9 T cell receptor beta chains below, sequenced in a study of CD8+CD57+ T cells in acquired aplastic anemia (dated by TCRdb to the late 2010s). Instrument used: Illumina HiSeq 2000. Genomic DNA was used as template for profiling of TCR beta VDJ combinations and CDR3 sequences. The raw public reads went through TCRdb reprocessing: fastp at Q25, MiXCR clone calling, in-frame beta chains kept. Each entry is one CDR3 protein sequence, shown with its most common DNA and genes. The sample has roughly 180,000 distinct CDR3 sequences on record, nearly 50% of them singletons. The ten top clones hold about an eighth of the sample. The patients picked for sequencing were ones in whom flow cytometry had shown an expansion of CD8+CD57+ cells. The sequencing sample was made of sorted CD4+, CD8+, or CD8+CD57+ T cells (not recorded which) from PBMCs. The receptors originated from a human donor with aplastic anemia.

The genes are TRBV2 and TRBJ2-7; 8 positions match TRBD1. The trim removed 8 bases at V and 4 bases at J, leaving 10 bases unmatched. This CDR3 comprises 14 residues. In germline, CDR1 is SNHLY, CDR2 FYNNEI. The CDR3 sequence is CASLIGQGNYEQYF. CDR3 coding DNA: TGTGCCAGCCTGATCGGACAGGGTAATTACGAGCAGTACTTC.

This clonotype came up many times. The genes are TRBV20-1 and TRBJ2-1; D is perhaps TRBD2 (5 bases). The CDR3 sequence is 11 residues long. V was cut by 5 bases and J by 9 bases, with 11 bases left in between. CDR1 and CDR2 (germline): DFQATT, SNEGSKA (reference sequence). The CDR3 coding sequence is TGCAGTGCTCGACCCACTAGTGAGCAGTTCTTC. It yields the protein CSARPTSEQFF.

This clonotype was detected a few times. This chain uses TRBV19 with TRBJ1-6, with D possibly matching TRBD1 (5 bases). Trimming pared 2 bases from V and 7 bases from J, leaving 6 bases between. The CDR3 has 13 residues. Germline values: CDR1 LNHDA, CDR2 SQIVND (reference sequence). The CDR3 reads CASSIRQNSPLHF. The DNA of the CDR3 is TGTGCCAGTAGTATACGACAGAATTCACCCCTCCACTTT.

The genes are TRBV19 and TRBJ2-3, with 11 bases matching TRBD2. V dropped 4 bases and J dropped 8; count of bases not matched to a gene: 11. The CDR3 loop spans 16 amino acids. From germline, CDR1 is LNHDA and CDR2 SQIVND (reference sequence). The CDR3 DNA reads TGTGCCAGTAGTAGGGGAGGGACTAGCGGCCCGGGTACGCAGTATTTT. Translation gives CASSRGGTSGPGTQYF.

This clonotype appeared a few times. This rearrangement joins TRBV3-1 to TRBJ1-1; possibly TRBD1 for D (5 bases). With 1 base removed from V and 3 bases from J, the gap between germline ends came to 9 bases. This CDR3 region has 14 residues. Germline V CDR1 and CDR2: LGHDT, YNNKEL (reference sequence). The CDR3 is CASSQGGWDTEAFF. CDR3 coding DNA: TGTGCCAGCAGCCAAGGGGGGTGGGACACTGAAGCTTTCTTT.

Regarding this clonotype: A much more abundant neighbour one base away suggests this may be a read error. The final CDR3 position lacks the conserved phenylalanine or tryptophan, pointing to a likely read error. The chain carries TRBV5-1 and TRBJ1-5; TRBD1 matches 9 bases. The ends lost 0 bases at V and 3 bases at J; junction bases unmatched: 4. The germline V gene encodes CDR1 SGHRS and CDR2 YFSETQ. The CDR3 has 16 residues. The CDR3: CASSLGTGDANQPQHL. CDR3 in DNA: TGCGCCAGCAGCTTGGGGACAGGGGATGCCAATCAGCCCCAGCATCTT.

This chain links TRBV7-2 with TRBJ2-5, with D perhaps assigned TRBD1 or TRBD2 (5 bases each). The germline CDR1 and CDR2 sequences are SGHTA and FQGNSA. V was shortened by 2 bases and J by 5 bases, with 15 bases between the two germline ends. The CDR3 contains 15 residues. CDR3 sequence: CASSLLLSGRETQYF. The CDR3, as DNA: TGTGCCAGCAGCTTATTGTTGTCGGGACGGGAGACCCAGTACTTC.

This clonotype appeared a few times. The chain employs TRBV18 and TRBJ2-5; D is ambiguous. The CDR3 length is 14 residues. Deletions cut 6 bases from V and 4 bases from J, with 15 bases between. Germline V lookup: CDR1 KGHSH, CDR2 LQKENI. The CDR3 DNA is TGTGCCAGCTCCCCTGTCAACATCCCAGAGACCCAGTACTTC. It translates to CASSPVNIPETQYF.

There are many counts of this clonotype. CDR3 in DNA: TGCAGTGCTAGTCGACAGGGGTCTGGTTCTGGGGCCAACGTCCTGACTTTC. Protein product: CSASRQGSGSGANVLTF. The rearrangement uses TRBV20-1 and TRBJ2-6; 8 bases map to TRBD1. V lost 3 bases, J lost 1 base, and 8 bases stayed unmatched. This CDR3 region has 17 residues. Germline CDR1 DFQATT, CDR2 SNEGSKA (reference sequence).